This entry lists 20 T cell receptor beta chains sequenced from one sample in a study of cytomegalovirus exposure and HLA in healthy donors. Amplification used 60 Vbeta primers and 13 Jbeta primers. TCRdb's copy holds only in-frame clones and misses some; the assay was immunoSEQ multiplex PCR. The sample has more than 80,000 clones, over 75% seen once. The sequenced material came from PBMCs. Source of these receptors: a female donor in good health and CMV-seropositive.

To note about this clone: The same CDR3 can be traced to other DNA sequences in this sample. J is TRBJ1-1 and V is TRBV29-1; TRBD1 is a possible D gene (5 bases). The CDR3 spans 13 residues. With 3 bases removed from V and 1 base from J, the gap between germline ends came to 9 bases. From germline, CDR1 is SQVTM and CDR2 ANQGSEA. The CDR3 is CSVEQGGNTEAFF. Written as DNA, the CDR3 is TGCAGCGTTGAGCAGGGAGGGAACACTGAAGCTTTCTTT. Combining the CDR3 with reference TRBV29-1 and TRBJ1-1 gives the whole variable domain SAVISQKPSRDICQRGTSLTIQCQVDSQVTMMFWYRQQPGQSLTLIATANQGSEATYESGFVIDKFPISRPNLTFSTLTVSNMSPEDSSIYLCSVEQGGNTEAFFGQGTRLTVV.

This clone occurred once. This chain connects TRBV4-1 to TRBJ1-6; no firm D call. The germline gives CDR1 MGHRA, CDR2 YSYEKL. The CDR3 extends over 14 amino acids. V lost 3 bases and J lost 4, with 7 bases in between. The CDR3 DNA reads as TGCGCCAGCAGCCAGAACAGTTATAATTCACCCCTCCACTTT. Translated, it gives CASSQNSYNSPLHF.

In DNA, the CDR3 is TGTGCCAGCAGTTTTGGGTCTAGGAACGAGCAGTACTTC. Amino acids: CASSFGSRNEQYF. J is TRBJ2-7 and V is TRBV27; D not resolved. CDR1 and CDR2 (germline): MNHEY, SMNVEV (reference sequence). Trimming took 3 bases from V and 5 from J, leaving 11 bases between them. CDR3 size: 13 residues.

The chain uses TRBV4-1 and TRBJ1-6, with 12 bases fitting TRBD1. V shed 4 bases and J 8 bases; nucleotides not matched to a gene: 3. This CDR3 spans 15 amino acids. Germline V gene sequence: CDR1 MGHRA, CDR2 YSYEKL. The CDR3 spells CASSPGQGADSPLHF. The CDR3 region has the DNA TGCGCCAGCAGCCCGGGACAGGGGGCTGATTCACCCCTCCACTTT.

Comment on this clone: The same CDR3 also results from other DNA sequences found in this sample. The chain uses TRBV6-5 and TRBJ2-5; 8 nucleotides align to TRBD2. The CDR3 is made up of 14 amino acids. Germline CDR1 MNHEY, CDR2 SVGAGI. The DNA of the CDR3 is TGTGCTAGTTCTCCCGGGACTAGCCAAGAGACCCAGTACTTC. Protein sequence: CASSPGTSQETQYF.

The rearrangement joins TRBV5-1 to TRBJ1-4; TRBD1 might be the D (5 bases). The CDR3 loop spans 15 amino acids. Germline CDR1 reads SGHRS; CDR2 reads YFSETQ. The germline V and J ends were trimmed by 3 bases and 7 bases, with 16 bases remaining between them. This CDR3 reads CASSWDGRVGEKLFF. CDR3 in DNA: TGCGCCAGCAGCTGGGATGGCAGGGTGGGTGAAAAACTGTTTTTT.

The rearrangement joins TRBV27 to TRBJ1-1; 9 nucleotides align to TRBD1. The junction had 4 bases not matched to a gene; V was cut back by 4 bases and J by 1 base. Per germline, CDR1 MNHEY and CDR2 SMNVEV (reference sequence). The CDR3 extends over 15 amino acids. The CDR3 is CASSYSQGANTEAFF. CDR3 DNA sequence: TGTGCCAGCAGTTATTCACAGGGGGCGAACACTGAAGCTTTCTTT.

With respect to this clone: The identical CDR3 is also encoded by other nucleotide sequences in the sample. The chain joins TRBV5-1 to TRBJ2-1, with TRBD1 as a possible D gene (5 bases). Trimming took off 0 bases at V and 9 bases at J, with 7 bases between the two ends. In germline, CDR1 is SGHRS, CDR2 YFSETQ. The CDR3 has 12 residues. CDR3 amino acids: CASSLEGVEQFF. CDR3 in DNA: TGCGCCAGCAGCTTGGAAGGGGTTGAGCAGTTCTTC. Using reference TRBV5-1 and TRBJ2-1 for the parts outside the CDR3, the full variable domain is KAGVTQTPRYLIKTRGQQVTLSCSPISGHRSVSWYQQTPGQGLQFLFEYFSETQRNKGNFPGRFSGRQFSNSRSEMNVSTLELGDSALYLCASSLEGVEQFFGPGTRLTVL.

This chain links TRBV7-9 with TRBJ1-1, with D tentatively TRBD1 (5 bases). This CDR3 is 14 amino acids long. Deletions cut 5 bases from V and 3 bases from J, with 13 bases between. Germline lookup yields CDR1 SEHNR and CDR2 FQNEAQ (reference sequence). The CDR3 DNA is TGTGCCAGCAGCCCGGTCGCGGGGGACACTGAAGCTTTCTTT. Protein: CASSPVAGDTEAFF.

The V and J genes are TRBV28 and TRBJ2-5, with 10 bases fitting TRBD2. Germline CDR1 reads MDHEN; CDR2 reads SYDVKM. The CDR3 is 15 residues long. J gave up 4 bases and V 4 bases, and 6 bases lay outside the gene matches. The DNA of the CDR3 is TGTGCCAGCAGTTCAGCGGGAGGGCCAAGAGAGACCCAGTACTTC. This encodes CASSSAGGPRETQYF.

V gene TRBV9 combines with J gene TRBJ1-1; a possible D gene is TRBD1 (5 bases). Trimming shortened V by 3 bases and J by 11 bases, and 14 bases separated the two germline ends. The CDR3 sequence is 12 residues long. Germline CDR1 and CDR2: SGDLS and YYNGEE. The CDR3 DNA is TGTGCCAGCAGCGGGTCCAGGGAGGGGGCTTTCTTT. Amino acids: CASSGSREGAFF. Variable domain in full (rest from reference TRBV9 and TRBJ1-1): DSGVTQTPKHLITATGQRVTLRCSPRSGDLSVYWYQQSLDQGLQFLIQYYNGEERAKGNILERFSAQQFPDLHSELNLSSLELGDSALYFCASSGSREGAFFGQGTRLTVV.

The chain uses TRBV4-2 and TRBJ2-4, with 9 positions matching TRBD1. The CDR3 sequence is 19 residues long. The germline V gene encodes CDR1 LGHNA and CDR2 YNFKEQ. Trimming removed 0 bases from V and 0 bases from J; junction bases left unmatched: 9. CDR3 DNA sequence: TGTGCCAGCAGCCAAGATAGGACAGGGGTCCCCAAAGCCAAAAACATTCAGTACTTC. Protein: CASSQDRTGVPKAKNIQYF.

V and J are TRBV7-2 and TRBJ2-1; 8 bases agree with TRBD1. After removal of 6 bases from V and 6 bases from J, the junction contained 4 bases not matched to a gene. This CDR3 contains 13 residues. Germline CDR1 is SGHTA and CDR2 is FQGNSA. CDR3 sequence reads: CASRHTGGNEQFF. CDR3 sequence (DNA): TGTGCCAGCAGGCATACAGGGGGCAATGAGCAGTTCTTC.

CDR3: CASSFRGEGYTF. The CDR3 DNA follows: TGTGCCAGCAGCTTCCGTGGTGAGGGCTACACCTTC. The chain has TRBV7-9 and TRBJ1-2; D gene unclear. Trimming stripped 3 bases from V and 8 bases from J, with 10 bases between. CDR1 is SEHNR and CDR2 is FQNEAQ in the germline V gene (reference sequence). The CDR3 has 12 amino acids.

V is TRBV10-1 and J is TRBJ1-5, with a possible D match to TRBD1 (5 bases). The V and J ends lost 0 bases and 1 base respectively, with 10 bases between them. This CDR3 has 16 amino acids. The germline V gene encodes CDR1 WNHNN and CDR2 SYGVQD (reference sequence). The CDR3 loop reads CASSESIGASNQPQHF. CDR3 sequence (DNA): TGCGCCAGCAGTGAGTCGATAGGGGCAAGCAATCAGCCCCAGCATTTT.

The V and J genes are TRBV18 and TRBJ1-1; 9 positions match TRBD1. This CDR3 spans 15 amino acids. Trimming at V came to 1 base and at J to 5 bases, leaving 5 bases not matched to a gene. Germline CDR1 reads KGHSH; CDR2 reads LQKENI. In nucleotides, the CDR3 is TGTGCCAGCTCACCACAGGGACAGGGCTTGACTGAAGCTTTCTTT. This encodes CASSPQGQGLTEAFF.

The genes are TRBV18 and TRBJ2-3; 13 bases fit TRBD2. J gave up 1 base and V 2 bases, and 3 bases lay outside the gene matches. This CDR3 has 17 residues. CDR1 is KGHSH, CDR2 LQKENI, per germline. CDR3 DNA sequence: TGTGCCAGCTCACCAGGGACTAGCGGGATCGGCACAGATACGCAGTATTTT. Its translation is CASSPGTSGIGTDTQYF.

CDR3 nucleotide sequence: TGCGCCAGCAGTGACGGTCGGAAGGGACTAGGGGCAGATACGCAGTATTTT. This codes for CASSDGRKGLGADTQYF. The chain combines TRBV10-1 with TRBJ2-3, with TRBD2 identical over 8 bases. The CDR3 totals 17 residues. CDR1 is WNHNN and CDR2 is SYGVQD in the germline V gene (reference sequence). The junction had 12 bases not matched to a gene; V was cut back by 3 bases and J by 4 bases.

A word on this clone: A junction boundary mismatches the germline segment, possibly from a read error. The rearrangement links TRBV7-9 to TRBJ1-1, with D possibly TRBD1 on 6 matching bases. Germline V gene sequence: CDR1 SEHNR, CDR2 FQNEAQ (reference sequence). CDR3 length: 15 residues. The CDR3 DNA reads TGTTCCAGCAGCTTAGCGGGCCCCGGGACAACTGAAGCTTTCTTT. It yields the protein CSSSLAGPGTTEAFF.

The chain's CDR3 is CASSRTGGYYGYTF. The CDR3 nucleotides read TGTGCCAGCAGCAGGACAGGGGGTTACTATGGCTACACCTTC. The chain has TRBV5-4 and TRBJ1-2; 10 nucleotides agree with TRBD1. Per the germline V gene, CDR1 is SGHNT and CDR2 is YYREEE (reference sequence). The CDR3 covers 14 residues. After removal of 4 bases from V and 3 bases from J, the junction contained 3 bases not matched to a gene.